This TCR beta chain came from a study of blood T cells in healthy people across ages. Study observations and caveats: The study could not conclusively compare naive and antigen-experienced cells, given its unsorted PBMCs. Compared with aged donors, long-lived donors showed fewer expanded clones, suggesting selection.

The second PCR ran about 6 to 12 cycles with a sample-barcoded 5' primer and J-beta primers. Each cDNA molecule was tagged by a template-switch adaptor with 12 random nucleotides. TCRdb used MiXCR to reprocess the 5' RACE reads, holding one entry per CDR3 protein. The profile covers fewer than 1,000,000 distinct CDR3 sequences, with around 43% appearing a single time and about 21% taken by the ten largest. Germline assignment: CDR1 MDHEN and CDR2 SYDVKM. The CDR3 totals 15 residues, both ends included. In each sample, at least 7 million PBMCs were isolated. In regard to this clonotype: Its antigen is as yet unknown. The DNA is omitted, as the CDR3 cannot be located on it reliably, and the CDR3 follows TCRdb's listing.

The sequencing input was blood. This receptor was identified in a man aged 55-75 years in good health. V gene TRBV28 combines with J gene TRBJ2-1; the table names TRBD2, a call not compared with the DNA. CDR3 in amino acids: CASTLGTSGANEQFF.